This is a list of T cell receptor beta chains from one sample in a study of identifying expanded T cells in peripheral blood. The table came from immunoSEQ multiplex PCR; TCRdb's copy has only in-frame clones and leaves some out. The sample has approximately 120,000 clones, 88% seen once. Sequencing was done on a sample of blood. The source of these receptors is a person aged 18-70 years in good health. Each CDR3 is given with its conserved first and last residue. Fields, in order: D gene, J gene, V gene, clone size, CDR3 DNA, CDR3 protein. A D gene is named only where the DNA matches it firmly. Only part of the rows carry a size: once, few, many, or a class if the clone is expanded.

NA | TRBJ1-1 | TRBV19 | NA | TGTGCCAGTAGGGGCATCAGTAACACTGAAGCTTTCTTT | CASRGISNTEAFF
NA | TRBJ2-4 | TRBV6-5 | NA | TGTGCCAGCAGTTACTCCTCAGGGGTTGGAGGAAACATTCAGTACTTC | CASSYSSGVGGNIQYF
TRBD1 | TRBJ2-7 | TRBV11-1 | NA | TGTGCCAGCAGCTCCTCCCTACCCGGGACAGGCTACGAGCAGTACTTC | CASSSSLPGTGYEQYF
NA | TRBJ2-5 | TRBV4-2 | NA | TGTGCCAGCAGCCAAGATGGCGGGAACGTCCGAGAGACCCAGTACTTC | CASSQDGGNVRETQYF
NA | TRBJ1-1 | TRBV10-3 | NA | TGTGCCATCAGTGACCCCGGGGGGGCCGGAGCTTTCTTT | CAISDPGGAGAFF
TRBD2 | TRBJ2-2 | TRBV7-2 | NA | TGTGCCAGCAGCAACCAAGGACTAGCGGGTGCCGGGGAGCTGTTTTTT | CASSNQGLAGAGELFF
NA | TRBJ2-1 | TRBV19 | once | TGTGCCAGTAGTATCGGCAGGAATGAGCAGTTCTTC | CASSIGRNEQFF
NA | TRBJ2-1 | TRBV30 | once | TGTGCCTGGAGTCTGACAGTCAAGCAGTTCTTC | CAWSLTVKQFF
TRBD1 | TRBJ2-4 | TRBV6-1 | NA | TGTGCCAGCAGTGAACAACAGGGGGCAAGTGGCATTCAGTACTTC | CASSEQQGASGIQYF
NA | TRBJ1-5 | TRBV18 | NA | TGTGCCAGCTCACCAACGCAGGACCAGCCCCAGCATTTT | CASSPTQDQPQHF
NA | TRBJ2-1 | TRBV30 | NA | TGTGCCTGGAGTCCGGGACAAAGCTCCTACAATGAGCAGTTCTTC | CAWSPGQSSYNEQFF
NA | TRBJ1-1 | TRBV28 | NA | TGTGCCAGCACTGTAGGCAGGGTTGAAGCTTTCTTT | CASTVGRVEAFF
NA | TRBJ1-1 | TRBV28 | NA | TGTGCCAGCAGCCCATGGGGAACTGAAGCTTTCTTT | CASSPWGTEAFF
TRBD1 | TRBJ1-1 | TRBV5-5 | NA | TGTGCCAGCAGCTTGGGACGGCAGGGGGCCTCGGCTTTCTTT | CASSLGRQGASAFF
NA | TRBJ1-2 | TRBV4-3 | NA | TGCGCCAGCAGCCGAGAGACAGCATATGGCTACACCTTC | CASSRETAYGYTF
NA | TRBJ2-5 | TRBV18 | NA | TGTGCCAGCTCACCACCGGACTCCCAATGGACCCAGTACTTC | CASSPPDSQWTQYF